Listed below are T cell receptor beta chains from one sample, sequenced in a study of blood T cell repertoires in COVID-19. Sequencing was performed with immunoSEQ multiplex PCR; in TCRdb, only in-frame clones are kept and a portion is missing. The sample includes more than 150,000 clones, roughly nine tenths of them seen just once. The sample taken for sequencing was peripheral blood. All receptors derive from a woman aged 40 to 50 with acute or convalescent COVID-19. CDR3s include the opening cysteine and the closing phenylalanine or tryptophan. A D gene is named only where the DNA matches it firmly. Where a row states a size, it is once, few, many or the class of an expanded clone; other rows omit it.

D gene | J gene | V gene | clone size | CDR3 protein | CDR3 DNA
TRBD1 | TRBJ1-1 | TRBV27 | NA | CASSLIVRTGPGTEAFF | TGTGCCAGCAGTTTAATCGTCCGGACAGGGCCGGGCACTGAAGCTTTCTTT
NA | TRBJ1-1 | TRBV6-2/TRBV6-3 | NA | CASSNTHKGAEAFF | TGTGCCAGCAGTAACACACACAAGGGGGCTGAAGCTTTCTTT
NA | TRBJ1-2 | TRBV2 | NA | CASSEQGSRSYTF | TGTGCCAGCAGTGAACAGGGCAGTAGGAGCTACACCTTC
NA | TRBJ1-2 | TRBV6-5 | NA | CASQENRVGYGYTF | TGTGCCAGCCAAGAGAACAGGGTAGGGTATGGCTACACCTTC
TRBD2 | TRBJ2-1 | TRBV7-2 | once | CASGASGGSEQFF | TGTGCTTCCGGGGCTAGCGGGGGGAGTGAGCAGTTCTTC
TRBD1 | TRBJ1-5 | TRBV27 | NA | CASSSGTGRPRDQPQHF | TGTGCCAGCAGTTCCGGGACAGGGAGGCCCAGGGATCAGCCCCAGCATTTT
NA | TRBJ1-6 | TRBV6-1 | NA | CASSETGLISPLHF | TGTGCCAGCAGTGAGACAGGTTTGATTTCACCCCTCCACTTT
TRBD1 | TRBJ2-1 | TRBV5-1 | NA | CASSGTGTGAEQFF | TGCGCCAGCAGCGGAACCGGGACAGGGGCTGAGCAGTTCTTC
TRBD1 | TRBJ2-7 | TRBV5-1 | NA | CASSPRDRGHEQYF | TGCGCCAGCAGCCCCCGGGACAGGGGACACGAGCAGTACTTC
NA | TRBJ2-1 | TRBV4-2 | NA | CASSQDPRTETFF | TGTGCCAGCAGCCAAGATCCGCGGACAGAGACGTTCTTC
NA | TRBJ1-3 | TRBV7-6 | NA | CASTLGNTIYF | TGTGCCAGCACCCTCGGGAACACCATATATTTT
TRBD1 | TRBJ1-2 | TRBV6-6 | NA | CASSYSTAGGPSGYTF | TGTGCCAGCAGTTACTCGACGGCAGGGGGCCCTTCTGGCTACACCTTC
NA | TRBJ2-2 | TRBV29-1 | NA | CSVAGGKADTGELFF | TGCAGCGTTGCTGGCGGCAAAGCGGACACCGGGGAGCTGTTTTTT
TRBD1 | TRBJ1-2 | TRBV28 | once | CASRSGGGLVNHYGYTF | TGTGCCAGCAGATCAGGGGGCGGTCTCGTTAATCACTATGGCTACACCTTC
NA | TRBJ1-2 | TRBV6-5 | NA | CASSRESGFYGYTF | TGTGCCAGCAGTCGAGAGTCGGGGTTCTATGGCTACACCTTC
NA | TRBJ1-5 | TRBV28 | NA | CASSSRPGFNQPQHF | TGTGCCAGCAGTTCGAGGCCCGGCTTCAATCAGCCCCAGCATTTT
NA | TRBJ2-6 | TRBV10-3 | NA | CAISESGANVLTF | TGTGCCATCAGTGAATCGGGGGCCAACGTCCTGACTTTC
NA | TRBJ1-5 | TRBV10-3 | once | CAISESTQEHQPQHF | TGTGCCATCAGTGAGTCGACACAGGAACATCAGCCCCAGCATTTT
TRBD1 | TRBJ1-1 | TRBV5-4 | once | CASSPRQGAQGDAEAFF | TGTGCCAGCAGCCCGAGACAGGGGGCGCAGGGAGACGCTGAAGCTTTCTTT
NA | TRBJ1-1 | TRBV19 | once | CASSLGRDVSEAFF | TGTGCCAGTAGTCTGGGCAGGGATGTATCTGAAGCTTTCTTT
NA | TRBJ2-5 | TRBV11-3 | NA | CASSTAVRGYQETQYF | TGTGCCAGCAGCACAGCGGTTAGGGGGTACCAAGAGACCCAGTACTTC
NA | TRBJ1-6 | TRBV6-5 | NA | CASSRKGNSPLHF | TGTGCCAGCAGTAGAAAGGGGAATTCACCCCTCCACTTT
TRBD1 | TRBJ1-4 | TRBV23-1 | NA | CASSHPGQLPNEKLFF | TGCGCCAGCAGTCATCCGGGACAGCTACCGAATGAAAAACTGTTTTTT
NA | TRBJ2-7 | TRBV12-3/TRBV12-4 | NA | CASSLAQTDEQYF | TGTGCCAGCAGCTTAGCGCAGACAGACGAGCAGTACTTC
NA | TRBJ2-7 | TRBV15 | NA | CATSTLSGAGEQYF | TGTGCCACCAGCACCCTGTCGGGAGCGGGCGAGCAGTACTTC
TRBD1 | TRBJ1-3 | TRBV5-1 | NA | CASSLRGQGELTGNTIYF | TGCGCCAGCAGCTTGAGGGGACAGGGAGAGCTAACTGGAAACACCATATATTTT
TRBD1 | TRBJ2-1 | TRBV7-8 | NA | CASSLVKRQGQFF | TGTGCCAGCAGCTTAGTTAAGAGACAGGGGCAGTTCTTC
NA | TRBJ2-3 | TRBV10-2 | NA | CASETTGIDTQYF | TGCGCCAGCGAAACCACAGGGATAGATACGCAGTATTTT
NA | TRBJ1-1 | TRBV2 | once | CASNRVTEAFF | TGTGCCAGCAACAGGGTGACTGAAGCTTTCTTT
NA | TRBJ2-2 | TRBV6-5 | NA | CASRPQGNTGELFF | TGTGCCAGCAGGCCTCAGGGGAACACCGGGGAGCTGTTTTTT
TRBD1 | TRBJ1-6 | TRBV27 | NA | CASSFLLSTGGPSPLHF | TGTGCCAGCAGTTTCCTCCTCTCGACAGGGGGCCCTTCACCCCTCCACTTT
TRBD2 | TRBJ2-5 | TRBV5-1 | NA | CASSLGAGAEETQYF | TGCGCCAGCAGCTTGGGAGCGGGAGCGGAGGAGACCCAGTACTTC
NA | TRBJ2-7 | TRBV27 | NA | CASSLSGVHEQYF | TGTGCCAGCAGTTTGAGCGGCGTACACGAGCAGTACTTC
TRBD1 | TRBJ2-1 | TRBV11-2 | NA | CASRPDRGPGNEQFF | TGTGCCAGCAGACCGGACAGGGGCCCTGGCAATGAGCAGTTCTTC
NA | TRBJ2-7 | TRBV6-1 | NA | CASSEDRFSYEQYF | TGTGCCAGCAGTGAAGACCGGTTCTCCTACGAGCAGTACTTC
NA | TRBJ2-7 | TRBV7-2 | NA | CASSLRGGNSGEQYF | TGTGCCAGCAGCTTACGTGGGGGGAACTCGGGAGAGCAGTACTTC
TRBD2 | TRBJ2-5 | TRBV19 | NA | CASSIGVRTSGIQETQYF | TGTGCCAGTAGTATTGGAGTTCGGACTAGCGGTATCCAAGAGACCCAGTACTTC
TRBD2 | TRBJ2-1 | TRBV24-1 | NA | CATSDPAGGSGDEQFF | TGTGCCACCAGTGACCCCGCCGGCGGGAGTGGTGATGAGCAGTTCTTC
NA | TRBJ2-2 | TRBV9 | NA | CASSPRLAVTGELFF | TGTGCCAGCAGCCCCCGTCTAGCAGTAACCGGGGAGCTGTTTTTT
NA | TRBJ2-1 | TRBV5-1 | NA | CASSLVNNEQFF | TGCGCCAGCAGCTTGGTAAACAATGAGCAGTTCTTC
TRBD1 | TRBJ2-2 | TRBV3-1/TRBV3-2 | NA | CASSHDWTGDTGELFF | TGTGCCAGCAGCCACGATTGGACAGGGGACACCGGGGAGCTGTTTTTT
TRBD1 | TRBJ1-4 | TRBV19 | NA | CASSMQGATNEKLFF | TGTGCCAGTAGTATGCAGGGGGCAACTAATGAAAAACTGTTTTTT
TRBD1 | TRBJ2-2 | TRBV5-4 | once | CASSLDRDRGELFF | TGTGCCAGCAGCTTGGACCGGGACAGGGGTGAGCTGTTTTTT
TRBD1 | TRBJ1-4 | TRBV11-1 | NA | CASSPGQTNEKLFF | TGTGCCAGCAGTCCGGGACAGACTAATGAAAAACTGTTTTTT
TRBD1 | TRBJ2-7 | TRBV28 | NA | CASGERDSPYEQYF | TGTGCCAGCGGGGAACGGGACAGCCCCTACGAGCAGTACTTC
NA | TRBJ1-5 | TRBV18 | NA | CASSQWPKTEGDHQPQHF | TGTGCCAGCTCACAATGGCCGAAGACAGAAGGAGATCATCAGCCCCAGCATTTT
NA | TRBJ1-2 | TRBV10-3 | NA | CAISESGGSNYGYTF | TGTGCCATCAGTGAGTCTGGGGGCTCTAACTATGGCTACACCTTC
NA | TRBJ2-7 | TRBV24-1 | NA | CATSANFGVIDEQYF | TGTGCCACCAGTGCTAATTTTGGAGTTATCGACGAGCAGTACTTC
NA | TRBJ2-5 | TRBV6-2/TRBV6-3 | NA | CASSYLAEETQYF | TGTGCCAGCAGTTACTTGGCCGAAGAGACCCAGTACTTC
NA | TRBJ1-4 | TRBV7-6 | few | CASSPSASLDYNEKLFF | TGTGCCAGCAGTCCGAGTGCCAGTTTGGACTATAATGAAAAACTGTTTTTT
NA | TRBJ2-5 | TRBV7-6 | NA | CASSHSEGPSSRTQYF | TGTGCCAGCAGCCACTCGGAGGGGCCCTCCTCTAGGACCCAGTACTTC
TRBD2 | TRBJ2-1 | TRBV18 | once | CASSPYGGAANEQFF | TGTGCCAGCTCACCCTACGGGGGGGCCGCCAATGAGCAGTTCTTC